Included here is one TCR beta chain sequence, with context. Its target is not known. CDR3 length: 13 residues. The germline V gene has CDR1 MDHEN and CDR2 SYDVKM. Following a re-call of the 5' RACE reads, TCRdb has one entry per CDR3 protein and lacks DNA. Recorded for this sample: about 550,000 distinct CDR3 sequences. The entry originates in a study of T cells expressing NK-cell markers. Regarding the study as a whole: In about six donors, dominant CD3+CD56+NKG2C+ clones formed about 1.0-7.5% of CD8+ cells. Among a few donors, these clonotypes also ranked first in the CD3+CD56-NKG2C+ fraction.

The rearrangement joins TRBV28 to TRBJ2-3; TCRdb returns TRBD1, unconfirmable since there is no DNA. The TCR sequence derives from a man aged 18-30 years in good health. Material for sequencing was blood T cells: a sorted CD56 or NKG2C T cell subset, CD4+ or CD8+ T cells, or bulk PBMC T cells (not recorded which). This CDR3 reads CASNYRMGDTQYF.